This TCR beta chain stems from a study of PD-L1 blockade in urothelial cancer. Turning to the study itself: Atezolizumab at 1,200 mg intravenously every 3 weeks was started by patients at some point between 2014 and 2016. The researchers analyzed blood 3 weeks (second dose) and 6 weeks after treatment start. T cells numbered a median of 141,255 in the blood samples.

This CDR3 has 18 residues. In the case of this clone: As yet, its antigen is unknown.

Stated time point: pretreatment peripheral blood. General study findings and limits: Having blood TCR clonality under the median before treatment predicted better survival.

The repertoire was sequenced with immunoSEQ multiplex PCR; TCRdb's copy has only in-frame clones and lacks some. The sample has roughly 17,000 clones; approximately 91% are singletons. This clonotype was obtained from a man between 65 and 85 years old with urothelial cancer. The V gene is TRBV21-1, the J gene TRBJ1-5; TRBD1 reflects the table's D call only, with no check against the DNA. TRBV21-1 is shown as a pseudogene. Here the sequenced sample was PBMCs, taken around atezolizumab (anti-PD-L1) treatment. CDR3 nucleotides: TGTGCCAGCAGCAAATTTTTCTCTGGACAGGGGCCCAATCAGCCCCAGCATTTT. Protein: CASSKFFSGQGPNQPQHF.